Listed here are 4 T cell receptor beta chains from one sample, sequenced in a study of beta chain features in type 1 diabetes. Expressed TCRB transcripts got sequenced, as all isolated RNA was reverse transcribed. Here immunoSEQ multiplex PCR was the method, and the copy in TCRdb shows in-frame clones only, minus some. The data show 600,000 or so clones, with over 12% seen just once and less than 0.04% held by the top ten. Study-level findings and limits: Significant though moderate, a shortening of TCRB CDR3s appeared in all four CD4+ subsets of Type 1 diabetes patients.

No antigen is known for these receptors. The sequencing input was naive CD4+ T cells from blood. These receptors were taken from a man aged 18 to 29 with type 1 diabetes.

This sequence joins TRBV7-9 and TRBJ2-3; 8 nucleotides align to TRBD2. The germline V gene has CDR1 SEHNR and CDR2 FQNEAQ (reference sequence). The junction had 8 bases not matched to a gene; V was cut back by 3 bases and J by 3 bases. The CDR3 consists of 16 residues. This chain's CDR3 is CASSLGSGRGTDTQYF. DNA of the CDR3: TGTGCCAGCAGCTTGGGCAGCGGGAGAGGTACAGATACGCAGTATTTT.

The genes are TRBV21-1 and TRBJ2-1; the listed D gene, TRBD2, was not tested against the DNA. TRBV21-1 is designated a pseudogene. The CDR3 loop spans 14 amino acids. Here the CDR3 DNA reads TGTGCCCGCGATTATAGCGGTATCTACAATGAGCAGTTCTTC. It yields the protein CARDYSGIYNEQFF.

The chain uses TRBV10-3 and TRBJ1-5, with D possibly matching TRBD1 (5 bases). The V end lost 6 bases, the J end lost 0 bases, and 9 bases lay between the germline ends. Germline values: CDR1 ENHRY, CDR2 SYGVKD. This CDR3 is 14 amino acids long. CDR3 nucleotides: TGTGCCATCAGCGCCGGGGCTAGCAATCAGCCCCAGCATTTT. Translated, it gives CAISAGASNQPQHF.

This clone was seen more than once but under ten times. The CDR3 sequence: CASLGPSGEQFF. Here the CDR3 DNA reads TGTGCCAGCTTGGGGCCTAGCGGTGAGCAGTTCTTC. The chain couples TRBV18 to TRBJ2-1; 7 bases map to TRBD2. Germline assignment: CDR1 KGHSH and CDR2 LQKENI. The CDR3 is 12 amino acids. V was clipped by 7 bases and J by 9 bases; unmatched bases: 6.